These 5 T cell receptor beta chains originate from one sample sequenced in a study of blood T cell repertoires in COVID-19. Using immunoSEQ multiplex PCR, the repertoire was profiled, and TCRdb retains in-frame clones only, with some absent. The sample shows about 89,000 clones, under 95% of them seen only once. Sequencing was done on a sample of peripheral blood. These receptors were taken from a human donor with active COVID-19. The donor label of this sample is uncertain.

This chain joins TRBV5-8 and TRBJ2-3; no clear D. Germline V gene data show CDR1 as SGHTS and CDR2 as YDEGEE. This CDR3 has 14 amino acids. Trimming took off 0 bases at V and 4 bases at J, with 9 bases between the two ends. CDR3 loop: CASSLVGVPDTQYF. The CDR3 coding sequence is TGTGCCAGCAGCTTGGTAGGAGTCCCAGATACGCAGTATTTT.

The chain has TRBV7-2 and TRBJ2-5; the match to TRBD1 covers 8 bases. Germline lookup yields CDR1 SGHTA and CDR2 FQGNSA. The trim removed 1 base at V and 1 base at J, leaving 2 bases unmatched. The CDR3 covers 15 residues. CDR3 in DNA: TGTGCCAGCAGCTTAGTGGACAGGGCCCAAGAGACCCAGTACTTC. Its translation is CASSLVDRAQETQYF.

DNA for the CDR3: TGTGCCAGCAGTGAGAACGGGAACACTGAAGCTTTCTTT. This translates into CASSENGNTEAFF. The chain carries TRBV2 and TRBJ1-1; D is ambiguous. The V end was cut by 3 bases, the J end by 1 base, with 6 bases between. The CDR3 is 13 residues long. Germline CDR1 SNHLY, CDR2 FYNNEI.

This chain uses TRBV19 with TRBJ2-7, with 7 bases that match TRBD1. The J segment lost 2 bases and the V segment lost 1 base, leaving 5 bases of the junction unmatched. CDR1 LNHDA and CDR2 SQIVND come from the germline V gene (reference sequence). The CDR3 contains 15 residues. Here the CDR3 reads CASSIARGQPYEQYF. For the CDR3, the DNA is TGTGCCAGTAGTATAGCCCGGGGACAGCCCTACGAGCAGTACTTC.

The J gene is TRBJ1-6, the V gene TRBV7-2, with 7 bases fitting TRBD1. This CDR3 is 18 amino acids long. Losses at the gene ends were 4 bases for V and 6 bases for J; bases not matched to a gene: 15. Per the germline V gene, CDR1 is SGHTA and CDR2 is FQGNSA. CDR3 residues: CASSSVVGGEIGNSPLHF. CDR3 DNA: TGTGCCAGCAGCTCGGTGGTAGGGGGCGAGATCGGTAATTCACCCCTCCACTTT.